Below, 18 T cell receptor beta chains from the same sample are listed, as sequenced in a study of neurological immune-mediated disorders. TCRdb ran MiXCR on the 5' RACE reads and lists one entry per CDR3 protein. Among about 66,000 distinct CDR3 sequences listed, about 4% were seen once. Sequencing was performed on PBMCs. These receptors all stem from a man aged 25 to 45 with multiple sclerosis.

This clonotype came up many times. V usage is TRBV7-2 and J usage is TRBJ2-3, with TRBD1 matching 9 bases. CDR3 size: 15 residues. Germline assignment: CDR1 SGHTA and CDR2 FQGNSA. V was clipped by 3 bases and J by 5 bases; unmatched bases: 6. CDR3 in amino acids: CASSFRGTGRDTQYF. The CDR3 coding sequence is TGTGCCAGCAGCTTTCGCGGGACAGGGAGAGATACGCAGTATTTT. Using reference TRBV7-2 and TRBJ2-3 for the parts outside the CDR3, the full variable domain is GAGVSQSPSNKVTEKGKDVELRCDPISGHTALYWYRQSLGQGLEFLIYFQGNSAPDKSGLPSDRFSAERTGGSVSTLTIQRTQQEDSAVYLCASSFRGTGRDTQYFGPGTRLTVL.

The sample holds many counts of this clonotype. The J gene is TRBJ2-1, the V gene TRBV5-5, with TRBD2 matching 12 bases. CDR3 length equals 18 residues. Germline V gene lookup returns CDR1 SGHKS and CDR2 YYEKEE (reference sequence). Losses at the gene ends were 4 bases for V and 7 bases for J; bases not matched to a gene: 15. The CDR3 nucleotides are TGTGCCAGCAGCCCCCGAGAACTAGCGGGGGGTCCTTCTAATGAGCAGTTCTTC. This encodes CASSPRELAGGPSNEQFF.

This clonotype occurred many times. The J gene is TRBJ2-3, the V gene TRBV5-1; D is unclear. The CDR3 sequence is 14 residues long. Per the germline V gene, CDR1 is SGHRS and CDR2 is YFSETQ. Trimming left V 5 bases short and J 4 bases short, with 14 bases between. This CDR3 reads CASSPTAVADTQYF. CDR3 sequence (DNA): TGCGCCAGCAGTCCGACCGCGGTCGCAGATACGCAGTATTTT. Combining the CDR3 with reference TRBV5-1 and TRBJ2-3 gives the whole variable domain KAGVTQTPRYLIKTRGQQVTLSCSPISGHRSVSWYQQTPGQGLQFLFEYFSETQRNKGNFPGRFSGRQFSNSRSEMNVSTLELGDSALYLCASSPTAVADTQYFGPGTRLTVL.

This rearrangement joins TRBV2 to TRBJ2-5; 8 bases are a match to TRBD1. The CDR3 totals 14 residues. In germline, CDR1 is SNHLY, CDR2 FYNNEI. V lost 6 bases to trimming and J lost 1 base; unmatched junction nucleotides: 4. CDR3 DNA sequence: TGTGCCAGCAGGGACAGGGCCTTCCAAGAGACCCAGTACTTC. It yields the protein CASRDRAFQETQYF. The complete variable domain, with remaining parts taken from reference TRBV2 and TRBJ2-5, reads EPEVTQTPSHQVTQMGQEVILRCVPISNHLYFYWYRQILGQKVEFLVSFYNNEISEKSEIFDDQFSVERPDGSNFTLKIRSTKLEDSAMYFCASRDRAFQETQYFGPGTRLLVL.

This clonotype appeared a single time. One junction end does not reproduce the germline sequence, and a read error may be involved. V gene TRBV5-1 combines with J gene TRBJ1-6, with D perhaps matching TRBD1 (6 bases). CDR3 size: 14 residues. Per the germline V gene, CDR1 is SGHRS and CDR2 is YFSETQ. CDR3 protein: CASRVGAGDSPLHF. The CDR3 bases are TGCGCCAGCAGGGTGGGGGCAGGAGATTCCCCCCTCCACTTT. Supplemented by reference TRBV5-1 and TRBJ1-6, the full variable domain reads KAGVTQTPRYLIKTRGQQVTLSCSPISGHRSVSWYQQTPGQGLQFLFEYFSETQRNKGNFPGRFSGRQFSNSRSEMNVSTLELGDSALYLCASRVGAGDSPLHFGNGTRLTVT.

This clonotype was counted at least ten times. The chain has TRBV20-1 and TRBJ1-2; D is undetermined. Germline loops: CDR1 DFQATT, CDR2 SNEGSKA (reference sequence). The CDR3 has 15 amino acids. Trimming cost V 2 bases and J 2 bases, with 15 bases left between them. CDR3 in DNA: TGCAGTGCTAGAAGGCGCCCGGCCCCAAACTATGGCTACACCTTC. Protein: CSARRRPAPNYGYTF.

This clonotype has at least ten counts. The J gene is TRBJ2-1, the V gene TRBV7-2, with TRBD2 matching 12 bases. Trimming took 2 bases from V and 9 from J; bases not matched to a gene: 5. Germline V lookup: CDR1 SGHTA, CDR2 FQGNSA. The CDR3 runs to 15 residues. CDR3 protein: CASSLLAGGSFEQFF. CDR3 DNA: TGTGCCAGCAGCTTACTAGCGGGGGGGTCCTTTGAGCAGTTCTTC.

This clonotype was recorded many times. The chain joins TRBV5-1 to TRBJ1-1, with 7 bases lining up with TRBD1. This CDR3 has 15 amino acids. The V segment lost 3 bases and the J segment 7 bases; nucleotides outside the gene matches: 12. Germline V lookup: CDR1 SGHRS, CDR2 YFSETQ. This chain's CDR3 is CASSWRDSRSGEAFF. CDR3 nucleotide sequence: TGCGCCAGCAGCTGGAGGGACAGCCGATCCGGTGAAGCTTTCTTT.

In its sample, this clonotype was seen many times. The V and J genes are TRBV7-2 and TRBJ2-3, with D perhaps assigned TRBD1 or TRBD2 (5 bases each). The CDR3 is 15 residues long. Germline V lookup: CDR1 SGHTA, CDR2 FQGNSA. The germline V and J ends were trimmed by 5 bases and 4 bases, with 16 bases remaining between them. CDR3 loop: CASSARDRPADTQYF. Here the CDR3 DNA reads TGTGCCAGCAGCGCCCGGGACCGCCCCGCAGATACGCAGTATTTT.

This clonotype has a count of ten or more. The chain carries TRBV27 and TRBJ2-5; TRBD1 is a possible D gene (5 bases). The CDR3 has 14 amino acids. Germline assignment: CDR1 MNHEY and CDR2 SMNVEV (reference sequence). V lost 3 bases and J lost 0, with 8 bases in between. The CDR3 nucleotides are TGTGCCAGCAGTTTCACAGGAGACCAAGAGACCCAGTACTTC. Amino acid sequence: CASSFTGDQETQYF.

This clonotype was counted ten times or more. The chain employs TRBV6-5 and TRBJ1-3, with 9 bases identical to TRBD1. There are 16 residues in the CDR3. Losses at the gene ends were 6 bases for V and 6 bases for J; bases not matched to a gene: 12. CDR1 is MNHEY and CDR2 is SVGAGI in the germline V gene. The CDR3 spells CASRTTRGQGSNTIYF. CDR3 DNA: TGTGCCAGCAGAACTACGCGGGGACAGGGATCAAACACCATATATTTT.

The sample holds many counts of this clonotype. The chain couples TRBV6-5 to TRBJ2-5; possibly TRBD1 for D (5 bases). Germline loops: CDR1 MNHEY, CDR2 SVGAGI. The CDR3 loop spans 15 amino acids. Trimming pared 4 bases from V and 3 bases from J, leaving 15 bases between. The CDR3 loop reads CASSSTRVREETQYF. In nucleotides, the CDR3 is TGTGCCAGCAGTTCCACTCGGGTCAGGGAAGAGACCCAGTACTTC.

This clonotype was seen at least ten times. V usage is TRBV29-1 and J usage is TRBJ2-7, with TRBD1 as a possible D gene (5 bases). The CDR3 extends over 13 amino acids. CDR1 and CDR2 from the germline V gene are SQVTM and ANQGSEA. Deletions cut 5 bases from V and 3 bases from J, with 14 bases between. CDR3 in DNA: TGCAGCGTTTCTTCCAGGGCCAACTACGAGCAGTACTTC. It codes for CSVSSRANYEQYF.

This clonotype was seen ten or more times. This chain links TRBV7-9 with TRBJ2-7, with TRBD1 identical over 8 bases. This CDR3 region has 17 residues. Trimming at V came to 1 base and at J to 3 bases, leaving 11 bases not matched to a gene. Germline CDR1 and CDR2: SEHNR and FQNEAQ (reference sequence). CDR3 coding DNA: TGTGCCAGCAGCTTAGACCCACCGGGACAGGAACTCTACGAGCAGTACTTC. This sequence encodes CASSLDPPGQELYEQYF.

This clonotype has ten or more counts. The V call is TRBV3-1, the J call TRBJ2-4; TRBD2 might be the D (5 bases). The V end lost 2 bases, the J end lost 1 base, and 21 bases lay between the germline ends. This CDR3 contains 19 residues. CDR1 LGHDT and CDR2 YNNKEL come from the germline V gene (reference sequence). The CDR3 DNA sequence: TGTGCCAGCAGCCAAAGGCTAGCTGACCCTCAGAGGGCCAAAAACATTCAGTACTTC. It is translated as CASSQRLADPQRAKNIQYF.

This clonotype showed up many times. The genes are TRBV5-1 and TRBJ2-6; 7 bases map to TRBD1. With V trimmed by 5 bases and J by 1 base, 9 bases remained unmatched. The germline CDR1 and CDR2 sequences are SGHRS and YFSETQ. This CDR3 has 17 amino acids. The CDR3 reads CASSRDSDTSGANVLTF. The CDR3 region has the DNA TGCGCCAGCAGTCGGGACAGCGATACTTCTGGGGCCAACGTCCTGACTTTC.

Ten or more counts support this clonotype. V usage is TRBV2 and J usage is TRBJ1-2, with TRBD1 matching 7 bases. Germline V gives CDR1 SNHLY, CDR2 FYNNEI. The CDR3 runs to 14 residues. J lost 8 bases, V lost 3 bases, and 9 bases had no gene match. As DNA, the CDR3 is TGTGCCAGCAGTGAGGAGGGGGCACTAGGGGGCTACACCTTC. This encodes CASSEEGALGGYTF.

This clonotype was recorded at least ten times. J is TRBJ2-3 and V is TRBV4-1, with TRBD1 matching over 10 bases. V dropped 4 bases and J dropped 4; count of bases not matched to a gene: 2. Per the germline V gene, CDR1 is MGHRA and CDR2 is YSYEKL. The CDR3 is 14 amino acids. CDR3 loop: CASSLGQGADTQYF. The CDR3 nucleotides read TGCGCCAGCAGCCTCGGACAGGGGGCAGATACGCAGTATTTT.